The clone carrying this T cell receptor beta chain turned up a few times. Individuals aged 18 to 89 years were recruited from 24 US areas. Generated by immunoSEQ multiplex PCR, the TCRdb table keeps only in-frame clones and is missing some. The table shows 250,000 to 350,000 clones, with roughly 86% occurring only once. The data were obtained in a study of blood T cell repertoires in COVID-19. Germline V lookup: CDR1 LGHDT, CDR2 YNNKEL (reference sequence). The CDR3 runs 16 residues. Trimming pared 0 bases from V and 4 bases from J, leaving 15 bases between. The sequenced sample consisted of PBMCs or T cells enriched from blood (not recorded which). The origin of this receptor is a woman aged 18-30 years who had recovered from COVID-19. This chain joins TRBV3-1 (or the pseudogene TRBV3-2) and TRBJ1-2; D may be TRBD1 (6 bases). The DNA for the CDR3 is TGTGCCAGCAGCCAAGAGGGGAGGGGGTTTCGCTATGGCTACACCTTC. This sequence encodes CASSQEGRGFRYGYTF.